One and the same sample provided the 2 T cell receptor beta chains below, sequenced in a study of cytomegalovirus exposure and HLA in healthy donors. Amplification used 60 Vbeta primers and 13 Jbeta primers. Here immunoSEQ multiplex PCR was the method, and the copy in TCRdb shows in-frame clones only, minus some. The sample has roughly 50,000 clones; about 69% are singletons. What was sequenced was PBMCs. The receptors here all came from a young man in good health and CMV-seropositive.

V is TRBV4-3 and J is TRBJ1-6; TRBD1 might be the D (5 bases). Germline loops: CDR1 LGHNA, CDR2 YSLEER. V was pared by 0 bases and J by 13 bases, with 19 bases between. This CDR3 region has 16 residues. CDR3 in amino acids: CASSQDTGQRVTPLHF. CDR3 bases: TGCGCCAGCAGCCAAGATACAGGACAACGGGTCACTCCCCTCCACTTT.

The V gene is TRBV7-3, the J gene TRBJ2-3; 11 nucleotides align to TRBD2. J was trimmed by 4 bases and V by 5 bases; bases with no gene match: 5. This CDR3 spans 15 amino acids. Germline values: CDR1 SGHTA, CDR2 FQGTGA. CDR3 in amino acids: CASSITSGGADTQYF. CDR3 coding DNA: TGTGCCAGCAGCATTACTAGCGGGGGTGCAGATACGCAGTATTTT.